This T cell receptor beta chain was observed in a study of cytomegalovirus exposure and HLA in healthy donors. The PCR had 60 Vbeta and 13 Jbeta primers. The protocol was immunoSEQ multiplex PCR, while the TCRdb copy is restricted to in-frame clones and leaves out a portion. The sample table sets out 150,000 to 200,000 clones. This CDR3 spans 16 amino acids. Trimming shortened V by 2 bases and J by 0 bases, and 13 bases separated the two germline ends. CDR1 is SGHVS and CDR2 is FNYEAQ in the germline V gene. The sequence derives from a man aged 25 to 40 in good health and CMV-seronegative. The source material was PBMCs. The rearrangement uses TRBV7-6 and TRBJ1-1; perhaps TRBD1 as D (5 bases). CDR3 nucleotide sequence: TGTGCCAGCAGCTTAAAACAGGCAGAATTGAACACTGAAGCTTTCTTT. Translating gives CASSLKQAELNTEAFF.